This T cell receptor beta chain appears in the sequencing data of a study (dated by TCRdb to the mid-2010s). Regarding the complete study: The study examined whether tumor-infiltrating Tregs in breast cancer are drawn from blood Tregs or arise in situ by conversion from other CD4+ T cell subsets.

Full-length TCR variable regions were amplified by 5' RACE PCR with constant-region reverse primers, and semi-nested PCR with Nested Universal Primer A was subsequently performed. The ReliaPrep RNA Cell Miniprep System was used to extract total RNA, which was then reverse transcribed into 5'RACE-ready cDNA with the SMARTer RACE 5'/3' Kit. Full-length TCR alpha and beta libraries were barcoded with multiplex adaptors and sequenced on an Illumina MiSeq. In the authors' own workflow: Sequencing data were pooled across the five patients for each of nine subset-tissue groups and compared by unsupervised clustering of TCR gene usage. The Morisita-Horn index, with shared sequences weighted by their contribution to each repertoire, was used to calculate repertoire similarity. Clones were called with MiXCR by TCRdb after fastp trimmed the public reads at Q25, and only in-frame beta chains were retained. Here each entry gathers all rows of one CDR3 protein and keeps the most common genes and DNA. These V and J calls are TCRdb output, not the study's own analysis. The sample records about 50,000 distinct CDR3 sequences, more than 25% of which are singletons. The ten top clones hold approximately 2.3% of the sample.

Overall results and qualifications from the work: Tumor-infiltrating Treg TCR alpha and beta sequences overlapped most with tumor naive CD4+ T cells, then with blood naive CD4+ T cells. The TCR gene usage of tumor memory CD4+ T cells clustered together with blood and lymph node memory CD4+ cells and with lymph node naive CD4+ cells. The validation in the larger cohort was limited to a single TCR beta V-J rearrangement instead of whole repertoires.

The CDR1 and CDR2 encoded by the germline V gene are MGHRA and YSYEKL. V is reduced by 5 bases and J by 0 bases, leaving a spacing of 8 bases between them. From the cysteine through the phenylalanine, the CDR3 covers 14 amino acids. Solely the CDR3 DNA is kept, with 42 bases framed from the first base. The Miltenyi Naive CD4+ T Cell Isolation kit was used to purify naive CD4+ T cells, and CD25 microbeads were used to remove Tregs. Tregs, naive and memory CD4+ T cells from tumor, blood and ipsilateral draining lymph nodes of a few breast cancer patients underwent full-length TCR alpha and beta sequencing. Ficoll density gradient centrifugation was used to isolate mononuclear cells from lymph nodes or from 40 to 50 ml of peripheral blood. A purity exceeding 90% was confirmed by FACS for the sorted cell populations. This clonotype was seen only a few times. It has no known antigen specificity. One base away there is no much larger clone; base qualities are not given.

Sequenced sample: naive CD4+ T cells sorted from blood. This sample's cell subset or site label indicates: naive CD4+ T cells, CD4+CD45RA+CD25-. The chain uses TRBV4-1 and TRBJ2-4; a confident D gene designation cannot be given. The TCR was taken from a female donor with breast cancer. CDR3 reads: CASSVGLAKNIQYF. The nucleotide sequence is TGCGCCAGCAGCGTCGGTTTAGCCAAAAACATTCAGTACTTC.